These T cell receptor beta chains were read from a single sample in a study of beta chain features in type 1 diabetes. Clones were sequenced by immunoSEQ multiplex PCR, and TCRdb holds only the in-frame ones, with some missing. The top ten hold under 0.75% of the sample, which has 160,000 or so clones, roughly 9% seen once. The specimen sequenced was central memory CD4+ T cells from blood. These receptors were taken from a woman between 25 and 40 years old with type 1 diabetes. Both conserved end residues are part of each CDR3. The D gene is left open where the match is weak. Clone size is given for some rows only: seen once, a few or many times, or a class if the clone is expanded.

V,J,D,size,DNA,CDR3
TRBV28,TRBJ1-5,.,many,TGTGCCAGCAGAGGACAGCTCAATCAGCCCCAGCATTTT,CASRGQLNQPQHF
TRBV9,TRBJ2-1,TRBD2,many,TGTGCCAGCAGCGTAGTTGGAGGGGATGGTAGCGGGAGTAATGAGCAGTTCTTC,CASSVVGGDGSGSNEQFF
TRBV2,TRBJ2-7,TRBD2,few,TGTGCCAGCAGTTCCGGACTAGCGGCTTATTACGAGCAGTACTTC,CASSSGLAAYYEQYF
TRBV29-1,TRBJ1-1,.,many,TGCAGCGTTTCCGTAGGGGGGAACACTGAAGCTTTCTTT,CSVSVGGNTEAFF
TRBV28,TRBJ1-2,.,.,TGTGCCAGCAGTTTATCCGCTAACTATGGCTACACCTTC,CASSLSANYGYTF
TRBV5-4,TRBJ2-1,TRBD1,.,TGTGCCAGCAGCTCCGCAGGGGGCTTGGATGAGCAGTTCTTC,CASSSAGGLDEQFF
TRBV28,TRBJ2-3,.,.,TGTGCCAGCAGTTTATGGAGGGAGCGGATCGTTACAGATACGCAGTATTTT,CASSLWRERIVTDTQYF
TRBV28,TRBJ2-5,.,few,TGTGCCAGCAGCCCGGGGCTCCGGGAATGGGAGGTCCAGTACTTC,CASSPGLREWEVQYF
TRBV19,TRBJ2-3,TRBD2,few,TGTGCCAGTAGTACTATAGCGGGAGACGTAGATACGCAGTATTTT,CASSTIAGDVDTQYF
TRBV29-1,TRBJ2-7,TRBD1,few,TGCAGCGTGCTAGACAGGGAGAGCTCCTACGAGCAGTACTTC,CSVLDRESSYEQYF
TRBV7-9,TRBJ2-5,TRBD2,few,TGTGCCAGCCCGGGTCTAGCGGGGGGAGAGACCCAGTACTTC,CASPGLAGGETQYF
TRBV11-2,TRBJ1-4,.,.,TGTGCCAGCAGCTCCAGGCGGGGACCTAGAGATGAAAAACTGTTTTTT,CASSSRRGPRDEKLFF
TRBV29-1,TRBJ1-1,.,.,TGCAGCGTTGTCCTTACAGGGCGTTTCACTGAAGCTTTCTTT,CSVVLTGRFTEAFF
TRBV6-5,TRBJ2-7,.,.,TGTGCCAGCAGTTACTCGGCAGGGGGAGGCTACGAGCAGTACTTC,CASSYSAGGGYEQYF
TRBV5-1,TRBJ1-1,TRBD1,few,TGCGCCAGCAGCCCTGACAGGGCCAACACTGAAGCTTTCTTT,CASSPDRANTEAFF
TRBV4-2,TRBJ2-3,TRBD2,few,TGTGCCAGCAGCCAAGATCGGGGGGCAGATACGCAGTATTTT,CASSQDRGADTQYF
TRBV5-4,TRBJ1-2,.,few,TGTGCCAGCAGCTTGCCAGGGGTTTACTATGGCTACACCTTC,CASSLPGVYYGYTF
TRBV15,TRBJ2-3,TRBD2,once,TGTGCCACCAGCCACGGGACTAGCGGTTACACAGATACGCAATATTTT,CATSHGTSGYTDTQYF
TRBV5-1,TRBJ2-7,.,few,TGCGCCAGCAGCTTGGGCGATTACGAGCAGTACTTC,CASSLGDYEQYF
TRBV7-9,TRBJ2-3,TRBD2,.,TGTGCCAGCAGCTTATATGCGGGAGTGGATACGCAGTATTTT,CASSLYAGVDTQYF
TRBV19,TRBJ1-1,TRBD1,.,TGTGCCAGTACCCCTTTGACAGGGGCGGACACTGAAGCTTTCTTT,CASTPLTGADTEAFF
TRBV6-4,TRBJ2-3,.,.,TGTGCCAGCAAGAGGTCCTTCGAGTCGTTGGCAGATACGCAGTATTTT,CASKRSFESLADTQYF
TRBV7-3,TRBJ2-5,TRBD2,once,TGTGCCAGCAGCTTACATAGTATAGCGGGGGGACAAGAGACCCAGTACTTC,CASSLHSIAGGQETQYF
TRBV28,TRBJ1-5,.,few,TGTGCCAGCACCGTGGCAGATCAGCCCCAGCATTTT,CASTVADQPQHF
TRBV5-1,TRBJ2-1,TRBD2,.,TGCGCCAGCAGCTGGGCGGGACTAGCGGGAGTTTACAATGAGCAGTTCTTC,CASSWAGLAGVYNEQFF
TRBV5-1,TRBJ2-1,TRBD1,.,TGCGCCAGCAGCGCGTACTTAGCCGGGACAGGGGCCGAGCAGTTCTTC,CASSAYLAGTGAEQFF
TRBV4-2,TRBJ2-3,.,.,TGTGCCAGCAGCCAAAGGCAGGGGAGCACAGATACGCAGTATTTT,CASSQRQGSTDTQYF
TRBV7-9,TRBJ1-1,TRBD1,few,TGTGCCAGCAACCTCAGACAGGGGGAGAACACTGAAGCTTTCTTT,CASNLRQGENTEAFF
TRBV5-1,TRBJ1-4,.,.,TGCGCCAGCAGGACGGGGGGTAATGAAAAACTGTTTTTT,CASRTGGNEKLFF
TRBV7-9,TRBJ1-2,.,few,TGTGCCAGCAGCTTAAATCCGGGGACCGGGGGCTATGGCTACACCTTC,CASSLNPGTGGYGYTF
TRBV4-2,TRBJ1-4,TRBD1,.,TGTGCCAGCAGCCAAGATCGTAGGACAGGGCGGGAAAAACTGTTTTTT,CASSQDRRTGREKLFF
TRBV29-1,TRBJ2-3,TRBD2,.,TGCAGCGTGCACCTTGGGACTAGCGGCACAGATACGCAGTATTTT,CSVHLGTSGTDTQYF
TRBV19,TRBJ2-1,TRBD1,.,TGTGCCAGTAGTCCCGCCTTGACAGGGACCGATGAGCAGTTCTTC,CASSPALTGTDEQFF
TRBV10-3,TRBJ2-7,TRBD2,few,TGTGCCATCAGGTCTAGCGGGACCACCTACGAGCAGTACTTC,CAIRSSGTTYEQYF
TRBV9,TRBJ2-3,.,.,TGTGCCAGCAGCGTGTCTCTCGGGATGGCAGATACGCAGTATTTT,CASSVSLGMADTQYF
TRBV13,TRBJ2-2,TRBD1,.,TGTGCCAGCAGCTTATATGGGACAGCCTTAACCGGGGAGCTGTTTTTT,CASSLYGTALTGELFF
TRBV5-1,TRBJ2-3,TRBD2,few,TGCGCCAGCAGCTCGGGACTAGCGCGAAGCACAGATACGCAGTATTTT,CASSSGLARSTDTQYF
TRBV9,TRBJ2-1,TRBD2,few,TGTGCCAGCAGCGTAGGACTAGCGGGAGAAGATGAGCAGTTCTTC,CASSVGLAGEDEQFF
TRBV2,TRBJ2-5,.,.,TGTGCCAGCAGAGGGGACACTGAGACCCAGTACTTC,CASRGDTETQYF
TRBV19,TRBJ1-2,.,few,TGTGCCAGTAGTAGCGGGGTTAACTATGGCTACACCTTC,CASSSGVNYGYTF
TRBV5-4,TRBJ2-1,TRBD1,.,TGTGCCAGCAGCTTGGGGGGACAGGCGACCAATGAGCAGTTCTTC,CASSLGGQATNEQFF
TRBV4-1,TRBJ2-5,.,few,TGCGCCAGCAGCAACAACCGGGACATACAAGAGACCCAGTACTTC,CASSNNRDIQETQYF
TRBV7-3,TRBJ2-3,.,few,TGTGCCAGCAGCCTCATGGAGACAGATACGCAGTATTTT,CASSLMETDTQYF
TRBV28,TRBJ2-1,TRBD2,.,TGTGCCAGCAGTTTATACTCTAGCGGGTACAATGAGCAGTTCTTC,CASSLYSSGYNEQFF
TRBV10-3,TRBJ2-2,TRBD2,.,TGTGCCATCAGTGTTCGCGGGAGTCCCACCGGGGAGCTGTTTTTT,CAISVRGSPTGELFF
TRBV5-1,TRBJ2-5,TRBD2,.,TGCGCCAGCAGCCACCAGCGGGAGGGCGGGGAGACCCAGTACTTC,CASSHQREGGETQYF
TRBV29-1,TRBJ2-4,.,few,TGCAGCGTTGATCCACAGGCCAAAAACATTCAGTACTTC,CSVDPQAKNIQYF
TRBV5-1,TRBJ2-1,.,.,TGCGCCAGCAGCTTGGTTCCGGACTTCAATGAGCAGTTCTTC,CASSLVPDFNEQFF
TRBV30,TRBJ1-5,.,.,TGTGCCTGGAGTTTAACAGGGATGTATCAGCCCCAGCATTTT,CAWSLTGMYQPQHF
TRBV28,TRBJ2-7,TRBD1,.,TGTGCCAGCAGTCGGGACAGACTCTACGAGCAGTACTTC,CASSRDRLYEQYF
TRBV5-1,TRBJ1-2,.,.,TGCGCCAGCAGCTTGGAGAGCGGCAACTATGGCTACACCTTC,CASSLESGNYGYTF